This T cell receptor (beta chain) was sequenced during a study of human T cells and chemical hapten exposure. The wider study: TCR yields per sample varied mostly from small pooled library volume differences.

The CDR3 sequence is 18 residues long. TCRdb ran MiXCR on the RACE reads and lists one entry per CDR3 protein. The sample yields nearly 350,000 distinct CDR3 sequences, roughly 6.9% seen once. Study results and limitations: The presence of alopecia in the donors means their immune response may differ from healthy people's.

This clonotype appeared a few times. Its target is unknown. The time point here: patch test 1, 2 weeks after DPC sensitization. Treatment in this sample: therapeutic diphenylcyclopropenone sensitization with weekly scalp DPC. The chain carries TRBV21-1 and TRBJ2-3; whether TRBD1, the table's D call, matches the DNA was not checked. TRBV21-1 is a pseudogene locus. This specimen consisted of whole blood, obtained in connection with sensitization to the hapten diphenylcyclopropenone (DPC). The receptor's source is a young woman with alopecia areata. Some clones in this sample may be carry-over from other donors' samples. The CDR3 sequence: CASSNGPGSTMGRDTQYF. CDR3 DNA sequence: TGTGCCAGCAGCAATGGCCCGGGCTCGACGATGGGAAGAGATACGCAGTATTTT.